The T cell receptor (beta chain) described here comes from a study of blood T cell repertoires in COVID-19 (dated by TCRdb to 2018 to 2021). Regarding the research as a whole: Collaborator samples came from the United States, Italy and Spain and covered acute and convalescent phases of COVID-19. The prospective study material was composed of cDNA or gDNA derived from T cells, B-cell-depleted T cells, or PBMCs. Subjects who had been exposed to COVID-19, were actively infected with it, or had recovered from it provided the deeply sampled blood TCRbeta repertoires that made up the dataset. The repertoires were released in a freely available public database meant as a resource for research on the immune response to SARS-CoV-2. The samples were drawn from two sources: the first 160 participants of the ongoing ImmuneRACE study, and over 1,000 subjects contributed by 6 global collaborators. A de-identified subject ID, COVID-19 status, age in years and sex were almost always included in the sample metadata. Where available, HLA class I and class II types were taken from metadata supplied by the sample provider and were not determined by assay-based typing.

The germline V gene sets CDR1 to SNHLY and CDR2 to FYNNEI. Trimming removed 5 bases from V and 3 bases from J; the gene matches leave 6 bases unexplained. The CDR3, cysteine through phenylalanine, is 14 amino acids long. Kept here is only the CDR3 DNA, which spans 42 bases and is read in frame from base 1. Notes on this clone: Which antigen it targets is not known. No much larger clone exists at a distance of one base, and base qualities are not known.

Overall study outcomes, separate from this receptor: The amount of clinical and demographic metadata varied by source and participant and was provided uncurated.

TCRbeta CDR3 regions were amplified from genomic DNA using the immunoSEQ Assay, a bias-controlled multiplex PCR. In the source study's methods: The number of nucleated cells in each sample was estimated by amplification of reference gene primers within the assay. To quantify the absolute abundance of each unique TCRbeta CDR3 rearrangement, sequence reads were collapsed and filtered. For each sample, productive Simpson clonality was calculated as the square root of Simpson's diversity index over productive rearrangements. Sourced from immuneACCESS, this table was stored by TCRdb with only in-frame sequences that have V and J called. A share of the clones is absent; for the studies checked, an unresolved V gene accounts for under half, and the remainder has no known explanation. That table is the source of V, J and clone size, and D and trimming were worked out from the DNA. The sample data list about 400,000 clones, and about 87% of these were observed just once. Around 3% of the sample goes to the ten largest clones.

Collaborating institutions collected whole blood in K2EDTA tubes following their own protocols. Collaborator samples were shipped for TCRbeta analysis as frozen whole blood, isolated PBMCs, or DNA extracted from either sample type. The sequence was collected from a human donor in a cohort sampled during active COVID-19. The sequence joins TRBV2 to TRBJ2-5; 7 central bases correspond to TRBD1. Sequenced material: peripheral blood. The CDR3 region reads CASSIADREETQYF. In nucleotide form, the sequence is TGTGCCAGCAGTATCGCAGACAGGGAAGAGACCCAGTACTTC.